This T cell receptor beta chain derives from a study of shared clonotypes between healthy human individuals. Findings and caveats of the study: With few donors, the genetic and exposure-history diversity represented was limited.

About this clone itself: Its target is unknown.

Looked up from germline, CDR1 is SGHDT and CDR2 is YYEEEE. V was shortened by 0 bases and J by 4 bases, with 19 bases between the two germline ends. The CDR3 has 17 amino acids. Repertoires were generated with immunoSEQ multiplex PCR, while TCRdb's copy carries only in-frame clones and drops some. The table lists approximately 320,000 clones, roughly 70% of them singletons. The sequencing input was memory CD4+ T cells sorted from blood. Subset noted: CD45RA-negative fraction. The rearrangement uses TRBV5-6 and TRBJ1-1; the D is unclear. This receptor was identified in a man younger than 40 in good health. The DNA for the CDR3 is TGTGCCAGCAGCTTGGCCGTAAACTTGCTTGCGGGCACTGAAGCTTTCTTT. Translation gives CASSLAVNLLAGTEAFF.